This T cell receptor (beta chain) was captured by sequencing in a study of technical replicates of blood from several donors. The V end was cut by 5 bases, the J end by 5 bases, with 15 bases between. The CDR3 is 14 amino acids. CDR1 SGHVS and CDR2 FQNEAQ come from the germline V gene. Only in-frame clones appear in the TCRdb table, and some are missing; sequencing was by immunoSEQ multiplex PCR. Of some 70,000 clones in the sample, 95% to 97% were seen once. The TCR sequence derives from a human donor in good health. The chain has TRBV7-8 and TRBJ1-1, with D possibly TRBD1 on 5 matching bases. The sample taken for sequencing was T cells isolated from PBMCs. CDR3 sequence reads: CASSLKGLGTEAFF. Written as DNA, the CDR3 is TGTGCCAGCAGCCTCAAGGGGCTCGGAACTGAAGCTTTCTTT.